Below, 24 T cell receptor beta chains from the same sample are listed, as sequenced in a study of blood T cell repertoires in COVID-19. Libraries were prepared by immunoSEQ multiplex PCR; TCRdb keeps only in-frame clonotypes and omits some of them. The sample contains 25,000 to 35,000 clones, 89% of which appear only once. Sequenced material: peripheral blood. The source of these receptors is a human donor with acute or convalescent COVID-19. The donor label of this sample is uncertain.

The chain uses TRBV6-5 and TRBJ1-1; a weak D match, TRBD1 (5 bases). Trimming cost V 8 bases and J 1 base, with 11 bases left between them. The CDR3 is 13 residues long. The germline CDR1 and CDR2 sequences are MNHEY and SVGAGI. CDR3 protein: CASGTGPNTEAFF. Here the CDR3 DNA reads TGTGCCAGCGGAACAGGACCGAACACTGAAGCTTTCTTT.

The rearrangement links TRBV25-1 to TRBJ1-5; 11 nucleotides agree with TRBD1. From germline, CDR1 is MGHDK and CDR2 SYGVNS. The CDR3 length is 16 residues. V trimming: 6 bases; J trimming: 8 bases; junction bases outside the gene matches: 12. The DNA of the CDR3 is TGTGCCAGCAGGGGGGACAGGGGGTCGCTTAACGAGCCCCAGCATTTT. It encodes CASRGDRGSLNEPQHF. Looking up the rest from reference TRBV25-1 and TRBJ1-5 gives the full variable domain: EADIYQTPRYLVIGTGKKITLECSQTMGHDKMYWYQQDPGMELHLIHYSYGVNSTEKGDLSSESTVSRIRTEHFPLTLESARPSHTSQYLCASRGDRGSLNEPQHFGDGTRLSIL.

This clone is categorized as medium-sized. The DNA of the CDR3 is TGTGCCAGCAGTGAAAGGACAGGGTGGGGTGGCTACACCTTC. It codes for CASSERTGWGGYTF. The chain carries TRBV2 and TRBJ1-2; 8 bases line up with TRBD1. Trimming took 2 bases from V and 7 from J; bases not matched to a gene: 6. This CDR3 region has 14 residues. Germline loops: CDR1 SNHLY, CDR2 FYNNEI.

The rearrangement uses TRBV11-2 and TRBJ2-2, with 10 bases that match TRBD2. Germline V gene data show CDR1 as SGHAT and CDR2 as FQNNGV. CDR3 size: 16 residues. V trimming: 2 bases; J trimming: 4 bases; junction bases outside the gene matches: 4. The CDR3 sequence is CASSLTSGIGTGELFF. Here the CDR3 DNA reads TGTGCCAGCAGCTTAACTAGCGGGATAGGCACCGGGGAGCTGTTTTTT. The entire variable domain, with the rest obtained from reference TRBV11-2 and TRBJ2-2, is as follows: EAGVAQSPRYKIIEKRQSVAFWCNPISGHATLYWYQQILGQGPKLLIQFQNNGVVDDSQLPKDRFSAERLKGVDSTLKIQPAKLEDSAVYLCASSLTSGIGTGELFFGEGSRLTVL.

The chain is built from TRBV3-1 (or the pseudogene TRBV3-2) and TRBJ2-2; 10 bases are a match to TRBD1. Germline loops: CDR1 LGHDT, CDR2 YNNKEL (reference sequence). Losses at the gene ends were 5 bases for V and 5 bases for J; bases not matched to a gene: 14. The CDR3 extends over 18 amino acids. CDR3 in DNA: TGTGCCAGCAGCACCCGACAGGGGGCCACCTCGAGGACCGGGGAGCTGTTTTTT. Amino acids: CASSTRQGATSRTGELFF.

The J gene is TRBJ2-3, the V gene TRBV19; 11 nucleotides line up with TRBD2. Trimming cost V 4 bases and J 2 bases; bases outside gene matches: 5. This CDR3 contains 16 residues. CDR1 LNHDA and CDR2 SQIVND come from the germline V gene (reference sequence). The CDR3 here is CASSTLAGAFTDTQYF. The CDR3 DNA is TGTGCCAGTAGTACACTAGCGGGAGCCTTCACAGATACGCAGTATTTT.

This CDR3 is CASSPGRARYGYTF. In DNA, the CDR3 is TGTGCCAGCAGCCCCGGCAGGGCAAGGTATGGCTACACCTTC. This chain links TRBV2 with TRBJ1-2, with a possible D match to TRBD1 (5 bases). The CDR3 spans 14 residues. Trimming stripped 6 bases from V and 5 bases from J, with 16 bases between. Germline V gene sequence: CDR1 SNHLY, CDR2 FYNNEI.

The chain combines TRBV29-1 with TRBJ2-3; 10 bases match TRBD2. This CDR3 has 14 amino acids. V was pared by 7 bases and J by 4 bases, with 8 bases of the junction left unmatched. Germline CDR1 SQVTM, CDR2 ANQGSEA. The CDR3 loop reads CSGSLAGGADTQYF. The CDR3 region has the DNA TGCAGCGGATCTTTAGCGGGAGGTGCAGATACGCAGTATTTT.

This clone showed up just once. This chain links TRBV14 with TRBJ2-5; the match to TRBD2 covers 9 bases. Looked up from germline, CDR1 is SGHDN and CDR2 is FVKESK. This CDR3 contains 16 residues. Trimming at V came to 1 base and at J to 0 bases, leaving 3 bases not matched to a gene. The CDR3 DNA reads as TGTGCCAGCAGCCAAGCGGGACTAGCCTACCAAGAGACCCAGTACTTC. It is translated as CASSQAGLAYQETQYF.

The chain combines TRBV29-1 with TRBJ1-2, with 8 bases identical to TRBD1. V shed 4 bases and J 3 bases; nucleotides not matched to a gene: 4. CDR1 is SQVTM, CDR2 ANQGSEA, per germline. There are 13 residues in the CDR3. CDR3 nucleotides: TGCAGCGTTGGGGCAGGGGGCGACTATGGCTACACCTTC. Protein product: CSVGAGGDYGYTF.

This chain uses TRBV9 with TRBJ1-1; weak D call: TRBD1 (6 bases). Germline V gene lookup returns CDR1 SGDLS and CDR2 YYNGEE. V was pared by 3 bases and J by 1 base, with 13 bases between. CDR3 size: 15 residues. As DNA, the CDR3 is TGTGCCAGCAGCGCCTTTCTGGACAGGAACACTGAAGCTTTCTTT. Translation: CASSAFLDRNTEAFF.

The V and J genes are TRBV30 and TRBJ1-2; D might be TRBD1 (5 bases). V lost 0 bases and J 5 bases, leaving 13 bases between the germline ends. The CDR3 consists of 14 residues. Germline CDR1 is GTSNPN and CDR2 is SVGIG (reference sequence). The CDR3 region has the DNA TGTGCCTGGAGTGTGCGGGGGGAGGGGTATGGCTACACCTTC. It is translated as CAWSVRGEGYGYTF.

V is TRBV7-9 and J is TRBJ2-1; 10 bases agree with TRBD1. Looked up from germline, CDR1 is SEHNR and CDR2 is FQNEAQ (reference sequence). V lost 5 bases and J lost 0; bases outside the gene matches: 4. CDR3 length: 16 residues. CDR3: CASSGRTGGSYNEQFF. CDR3 nucleotide sequence: TGTGCCAGCAGCGGGAGGACAGGGGGCTCCTACAATGAGCAGTTCTTC.

The CDR3 bases are TGTGCCAGTATAAGTGGCGGACAGAATGAAAAACTGTTTTTT. Its translation: CASISGGQNEKLFF. The rearrangement uses TRBV19 and TRBJ1-4; D might be TRBD1 (6 bases). The V gene lost 7 bases and the J gene lost 5 bases, with 14 bases spanning the gap. CDR1 is LNHDA and CDR2 is SQIVND in the germline V gene (reference sequence). The CDR3 loop spans 14 amino acids.

J is TRBJ1-5 and V is TRBV4-3; 8 bases line up with TRBD1. Germline CDR1 reads LGHNA; CDR2 reads YSLEER. This CDR3 comprises 13 residues. J was trimmed by 7 bases and V by 4 bases; bases with no gene match: 3. CDR3 nucleotides: TGCGCCAGCAGCCGCCGACAGGGGCAGCCCCAGCATTTT. It specifies CASSRRQGQPQHF.

The J gene is TRBJ2-3, the V gene TRBV6-2 or TRBV6-3, with 9 bases identical to TRBD1. The ends lost 0 bases at V and 2 bases at J; junction bases unmatched: 6. Germline assignment: CDR1 MNHEY and CDR2 SVGEGT. The CDR3 loop spans 17 amino acids. The CDR3 region is CASSYSTDRGYTDTQYF. CDR3 DNA sequence: TGTGCCAGCAGTTACTCGACGGACAGGGGATACACAGATACGCAGTATTTT.

The rearrangement uses TRBV11-3 and TRBJ2-1; a possible D gene is TRBD1 (5 bases). The CDR3 contains 16 residues. Trimming removed 0 bases from V and 2 bases from J, with 11 bases in between. In germline, CDR1 is SGHNT, CDR2 YENEEA. The CDR3: CASSLDRLGAYNEQFF. The CDR3 DNA reads TGTGCCAGCAGCTTAGATAGGTTAGGGGCCTACAATGAGCAGTTCTTC.

This chain links TRBV6-6 with TRBJ2-1; 8 positions agree with TRBD2. The CDR3 loop spans 14 amino acids. The junction had 9 bases not matched to a gene; V was cut back by 7 bases and J by 7 bases. Germline V gene lookup returns CDR1 MNHNY and CDR2 SVGAGI (reference sequence). CDR3 in DNA: TGTGCCAGCACCAATTCCCGGGGGGGGAATGAGCAGTTCTTC. Encoded protein: CASTNSRGGNEQFF.

By proportion, this clone is large. J is TRBJ2-7 and V is TRBV6-5, with 10 bases identical to TRBD2. The V segment lost 6 bases and the J segment 7 bases; nucleotides outside the gene matches: 9. The germline gives CDR1 MNHEY, CDR2 SVGAGI. The CDR3 covers 14 residues. CDR3: CASRERGGFLEQYF. Here the CDR3 DNA reads TGTGCCAGCAGGGAGCGGGGGGGGTTCTTGGAGCAGTACTTC.

V is TRBV19 and J is TRBJ1-5; D unresolved. Germline CDR1 is LNHDA and CDR2 is SQIVND (reference sequence). V was cut by 9 bases and J by 0 bases, with 9 bases left in between. CDR3 length: 13 amino acids. For the CDR3, the DNA is TGTGCCAGGTTCAATAGTAGCAATCAGCCCCAGCATTTT. As protein: CARFNSSNQPQHF.

This sequence joins TRBV18 and TRBJ2-7, with TRBD2 matching 8 bases. This CDR3 is 16 amino acids long. The germline CDR1 and CDR2 sequences are KGHSH and LQKENI. With 2 bases clipped from V and 4 bases from J, the junction kept 10 bases outside the gene matches. Here the CDR3 DNA reads TGTGCCAGCTCACCAGCGAGGACTAGCCGACCTTACGAGCAGTACTTC. This gives the protein CASSPARTSRPYEQYF.

The chain is built from TRBV4-2 and TRBJ1-2, with TRBD1 matching over 8 bases. The germline gives CDR1 LGHNA, CDR2 YNFKEQ. This CDR3 has 15 amino acids. After removal of 4 bases from V and 4 bases from J, the junction contained 8 bases not matched to a gene. CDR3 in DNA: TGTGCCAGCAGCCCCGGTGGACAGGGACCCTATGGCTACACCTTC. Translated, it gives CASSPGGQGPYGYTF.

The rearrangement links TRBV7-3 to TRBJ1-2; 7 bases fit TRBD1. CDR1 SGHTA and CDR2 FQGTGA come from the germline V gene. Trimming took 2 bases from V and 8 from J; bases not matched to a gene: 5. The CDR3 is made up of 13 amino acids. As DNA, the CDR3 is TGTGCCAGCAGCTTATCAGGGACAGAGGGCTACACCTTC. Encoded protein: CASSLSGTEGYTF.

The rearrangement joins TRBV27 to TRBJ1-3; D gene ambiguous. V shed 1 base and J shed 4 bases, with 14 bases lying between them. The germline gives CDR1 MNHEY, CDR2 SMNVEV (reference sequence). CDR3 length equals 16 residues. CDR3 sequence reads: CASSLFIRRRGNTIYF. The CDR3 DNA follows: TGTGCCAGCAGTTTATTTATTAGGAGGCGAGGAAACACCATATATTTT.